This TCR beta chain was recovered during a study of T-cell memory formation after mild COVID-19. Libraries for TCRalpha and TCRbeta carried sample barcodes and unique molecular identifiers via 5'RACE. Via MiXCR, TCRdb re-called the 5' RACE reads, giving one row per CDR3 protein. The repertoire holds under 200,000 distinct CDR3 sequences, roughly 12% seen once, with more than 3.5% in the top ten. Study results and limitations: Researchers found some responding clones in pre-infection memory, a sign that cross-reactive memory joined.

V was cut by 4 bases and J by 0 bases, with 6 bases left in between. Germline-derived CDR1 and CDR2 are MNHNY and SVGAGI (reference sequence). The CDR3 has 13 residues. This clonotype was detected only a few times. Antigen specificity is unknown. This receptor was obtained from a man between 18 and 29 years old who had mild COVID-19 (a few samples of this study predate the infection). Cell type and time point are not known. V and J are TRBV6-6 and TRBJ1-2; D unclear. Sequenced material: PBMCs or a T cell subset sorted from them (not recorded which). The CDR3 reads CASSFGSNYGYTF. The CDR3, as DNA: TGTGCCAGCAGTTTCGGGTCTAACTATGGCTACACCTTC.